This T cell receptor beta chain is drawn from a study of cytomegalovirus exposure and HLA in healthy donors. Worth noting for this clone: The antigen is not known.

The study ran its PCR with 60 Vbeta and 13 Jbeta primers. The assay was immunoSEQ multiplex PCR, and TCRdb's table has in-frame clones only and misses some. The sample lists over 150,000 clones, approximately 80% occurring once. Findings and limits, study-wide: Relative to the approximately 700-donor mean, N-insertions were reportedly fewer in an Asian-associated ancestry cluster in a later analysis.

The CDR3 runs 13 residues. V was trimmed by 8 bases and J by 3 bases, leaving 11 bases between them. The germline V gene encodes CDR1 MNHEY and CDR2 SMNVEV (reference sequence). V gene TRBV27 combines with J gene TRBJ2-4; maybe TRBD1 (5 bases). This clonotype was sampled from a man younger than 35 in good health and CMV-seropositive. Specimen: PBMCs. The CDR3 spells CASGADSKNIQYF. The CDR3 coding sequence is TGTGCCAGCGGGGCAGACAGCAAAAACATTCAGTACTTC.